This T cell receptor (beta chain) derives from a study of T cells after yellow fever vaccination. Overall study results and limits: A weaker but faster secondary response was observed, peaking on day 5 versus 15.

This clonotype was detected once. Its cognate antigen is unknown. The V segment lost 3 bases and the J segment 2 bases; nucleotides outside the gene matches: 2. The CDR3 covers 14 residues. Germline CDR1 is DFQATT and CDR2 is SNEGSKA (reference sequence). It was through 5'RACE template switching that TCR cDNA was made, with a universal primer site and UMIs added. MiXCR was run by TCRdb on the 5' RACE reads, yielding one entry per CDR3 protein. The repertoire holds nearly 550,000 distinct CDR3 sequences, with roughly 21% as singletons. The chain combines TRBV20-1 with TRBJ2-3, with 10 nucleotides matching TRBD2. The TCR originated in a man aged 25-45 years who received the YFV17D yellow fever vaccine. The input for sequencing was PBMCs, taken 15 days after the yellow fever booster vaccination. CDR3 amino acids: CSASGLAATDTQYF. The CDR3 DNA sequence: TGCAGTGCTAGCGGACTAGCGGCCACAGATACGCAGTATTTT.